These 12 T cell receptor beta chains were sequenced from one sample in a study of blood T cell repertoires in COVID-19. Sequencing was performed with immunoSEQ multiplex PCR; in TCRdb, only in-frame clones are kept and a portion is missing. The repertoire has 150,000 or so clones, 80% of them found once; the top ten carry around 3.2%. Sequenced: PBMCs or T cells enriched from blood (not recorded which). The receptors shown here come from a woman aged 55-75 years who had recovered from COVID-19.

The CDR3 protein is CASTPGTSDTDTQYF. In DNA, the CDR3 is TGTGCCAGTACCCCCGGGACTAGCGACACAGATACGCAGTATTTT. The genes are TRBV19 and TRBJ2-3; 10 bases fit TRBD2. The CDR3 consists of 15 residues. Germline loops: CDR1 LNHDA, CDR2 SQIVND (reference sequence). With 7 bases clipped from V and 2 bases from J, the junction kept 6 bases outside the gene matches.

The table lists this clone with a few counts. The chain is built from TRBV27 and TRBJ1-6; D is ambiguous. V was clipped by 6 bases and J by 9 bases, with 12 bases between them. Germline V gene data show CDR1 as MNHEY and CDR2 as SMNVEV (reference sequence). The CDR3 loop spans 13 amino acids. The CDR3 spells CASSLGLGSPLHF. The DNA for the CDR3 is TGTGCCAGCAGCCTAGGACTAGGTTCACCCCTCCACTTT.

The genes are TRBV7-6 and TRBJ2-5, with TRBD1 as a possible D gene (6 bases). Germline lookup yields CDR1 SGHVS and CDR2 FNYEAQ. The CDR3 is 13 amino acids. Trimming removed 2 bases from V and 2 bases from J, with 6 bases in between. In nucleotides, the CDR3 is TGTGCCAGCAGCTTACAGGGGCAAGAGACCCAGTACTTC. Encoded protein: CASSLQGQETQYF. Full variable domain (missing parts from reference TRBV7-6 and TRBJ2-5): GAGVSQSPRYKVTKRGQDVALRCDPISGHVSLYWYRQALGQGPEFLTYFNYEAQQDKSGLPNDRFSAERPEGSISTLTIQRTEQRDSAMYRCASSLQGQETQYFGPGTRLLVL.

The chain carries TRBV29-1 and TRBJ2-5, with D possibly being TRBD1 (5 bases). CDR3 size: 14 residues. The germline CDR1 and CDR2 sequences are SQVTM and ANQGSEA. V lost 5 bases, J lost 4 bases, and 17 bases lay in between. The CDR3 is CSVTHDSFGETQYF. The CDR3 bases are TGCAGCGTTACGCATGACAGTTTTGGAGAGACCCAGTACTTC.

The chain couples TRBV5-1 to TRBJ2-3; TRBD1 matches at 7 bases. This CDR3 has 17 amino acids. CDR1 is SGHRS, CDR2 YFSETQ, per germline. After removal of 5 bases from V and 0 bases from J, the junction contained 12 bases not matched to a gene. Here the CDR3 reads CASSFPIRQGSTDTQYF. In DNA form, the CDR3 reads TGCGCCAGCAGTTTCCCAATAAGACAGGGAAGCACAGATACGCAGTATTTT. The full variable domain, rest sourced from reference TRBV5-1 and TRBJ2-3, is KAGVTQTPRYLIKTRGQQVTLSCSPISGHRSVSWYQQTPGQGLQFLFEYFSETQRNKGNFPGRFSGRQFSNSRSEMNVSTLELGDSALYLCASSFPIRQGSTDTQYFGPGTRLTVL.

This clone has a handful of counts. This chain uses TRBV7-2 with TRBJ1-2, with a tentative D call TRBD1 (5 bases). The CDR3 covers 14 residues. Germline V lookup: CDR1 SGHTA, CDR2 FQGNSA. Between the trimmed V and J ends, which lost 0 bases and 5 bases, there was a span of 10 bases. CDR3 DNA sequence: TGTGCCAGCAGCTTAGCACCCGCAGGGTATGGCTACACCTTC. Its protein is CASSLAPAGYGYTF.

This clone was seen more than once but under ten times. This rearrangement joins TRBV29-1 to TRBJ2-5; possibly TRBD2 for D (5 bases). The CDR3 loop spans 13 amino acids. With 6 bases removed from V and 2 bases from J, the gap between germline ends came to 13 bases. Looked up from germline, CDR1 is SQVTM and CDR2 is ANQGSEA. This chain's CDR3 is CSVPLLGQETQYF. The DNA of the CDR3 is TGCAGCGTCCCACTACTAGGGCAAGAGACCCAGTACTTC.

The rearrangement uses TRBV10-2 and TRBJ2-3; TRBD2 agrees at 11 bases. The V segment lost 3 bases and the J segment 0 bases; nucleotides outside the gene matches: 8. This CDR3 contains 18 residues. From germline, CDR1 is WSHSY and CDR2 SAAADI. Here the CDR3 DNA reads TGCGCCAGCAGTGACCTAGCGGGGGGTTTTACTAGCACAGATACGCAGTATTTT. Its translation is CASSDLAGGFTSTDTQYF.

The chain carries TRBV27 and TRBJ1-5; no firm D call. Looked up from germline, CDR1 is MNHEY and CDR2 is SMNVEV (reference sequence). Deletions cut 3 bases from V and 0 bases from J, with 6 bases between. This CDR3 spans 14 amino acids. This CDR3 is CASSFGNSNQPQHF. The CDR3 DNA sequence: TGTGCCAGCAGTTTCGGGAATAGCAATCAGCCCCAGCATTTT.

With regard to this clone: The sample contains more than one DNA sequence encoding this CDR3. The V and J genes are TRBV9 and TRBJ2-7, with 9 bases aligning to TRBD1. CDR1 is SGDLS and CDR2 is YYNGEE in the germline V gene. This CDR3 contains 14 residues. V was clipped by 4 bases and J by 0 bases; unmatched bases: 2. Written as DNA, the CDR3 is TGTGCCAGCAGCACGGGACAGGGCTCCTACGAGCAGTACTTC. Its translation: CASSTGQGSYEQYF.

V usage is TRBV6-5 and J usage is TRBJ1-2; D perhaps matches TRBD1 (5 bases). This CDR3 is built from 15 residues. The ends were cut back, 6 bases at V and 5 bases at J, with 19 bases in the middle. Germline CDR1 MNHEY, CDR2 SVGAGI. The CDR3 bases are TGTGCCAGCAGGGGCTCCGGGACTGAGAAATATGGCTACACCTTC. Translating gives CASRGSGTEKYGYTF.

The chain links TRBV30 to TRBJ2-1, with 9 bases fitting TRBD2. With V trimmed by 7 bases and J by 6 bases, 10 bases remained unmatched. CDR1 is GTSNPN, CDR2 SVGIG, per germline (reference sequence). The CDR3 sequence is 14 residues long. CDR3 nucleotides: TGTGCCTCCCCCGATCTAGCGGGGAGCAATGAGCAGTTCTTC. It translates to CASPDLAGSNEQFF.